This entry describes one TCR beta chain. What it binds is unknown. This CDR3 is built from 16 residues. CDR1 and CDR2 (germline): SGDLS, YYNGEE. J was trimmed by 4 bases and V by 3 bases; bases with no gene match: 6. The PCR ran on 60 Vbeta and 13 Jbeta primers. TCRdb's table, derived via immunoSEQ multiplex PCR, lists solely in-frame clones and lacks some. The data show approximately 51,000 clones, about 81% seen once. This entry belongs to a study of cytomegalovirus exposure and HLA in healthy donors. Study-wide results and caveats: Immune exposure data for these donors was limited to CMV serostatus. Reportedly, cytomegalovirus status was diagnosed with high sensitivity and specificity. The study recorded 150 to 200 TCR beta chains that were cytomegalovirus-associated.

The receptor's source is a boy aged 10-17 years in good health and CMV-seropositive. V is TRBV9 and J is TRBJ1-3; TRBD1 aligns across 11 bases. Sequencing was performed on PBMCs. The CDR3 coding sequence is TGTGCCAGCAGCGAGGGGACAGGGGGATCAGGAAACACCATATATTTT. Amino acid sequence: CASSEGTGGSGNTIYF.